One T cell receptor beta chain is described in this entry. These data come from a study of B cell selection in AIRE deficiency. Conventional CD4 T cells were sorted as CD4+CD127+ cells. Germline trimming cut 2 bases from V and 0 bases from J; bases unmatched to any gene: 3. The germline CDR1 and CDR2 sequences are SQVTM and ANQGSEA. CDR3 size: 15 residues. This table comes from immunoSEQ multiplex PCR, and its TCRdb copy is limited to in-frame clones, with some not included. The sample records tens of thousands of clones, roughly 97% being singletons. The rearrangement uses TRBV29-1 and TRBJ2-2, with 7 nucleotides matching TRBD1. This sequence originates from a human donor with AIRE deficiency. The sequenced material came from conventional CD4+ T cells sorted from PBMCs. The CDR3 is CSVENRGANTGELFF. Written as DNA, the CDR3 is TGCAGCGTTGAAAACAGGGGAGCGAACACCGGGGAGCTGTTTTTT.